These 16 T cell receptor beta chains came from one sample sequenced in a study of blood T cell repertoires in COVID-19. The method was immunoSEQ multiplex PCR; TCRdb's version includes in-frame clones alone and lacks a portion of them. This table holds some 40,000 clones, approximately 80% found once. The specimen was peripheral blood. These receptors were obtained from a human donor in a cohort sampled during active COVID-19.

This chain uses TRBV5-1 with TRBJ2-5; possible D gene TRBD1, 6 bases. The CDR3 has 15 amino acids. The germline V gene encodes CDR1 SGHRS and CDR2 YFSETQ. With 7 bases removed from V and 4 bases from J, the gap between germline ends came to 20 bases. CDR3: CASCLRAGVLETQYF. CDR3 nucleotides: TGCGCCAGCTGCCTAAGGGCAGGGGTTTTAGAGACCCAGTACTTC.

This clone showed up just once. The V and J genes are TRBV11-3 and TRBJ2-6; 8 bases match TRBD1. The trim removed 5 bases at V and 2 bases at J, leaving 11 bases unmatched. Looked up from germline, CDR1 is SGHNT and CDR2 is YENEEA. This CDR3 contains 18 residues. CDR3 residues: CASSRRDRLLTGANVLTF. CDR3 sequence (DNA): TGTGCCAGCAGCCGCCGGGACAGGCTTCTTACTGGGGCCAACGTCCTGACTTTC.

The V gene is TRBV6-5, the J gene TRBJ1-1; D perhaps matches TRBD1 (6 bases). Germline CDR1 MNHEY, CDR2 SVGAGI. V was pared by 10 bases and J by 4 bases, with 16 bases between. This CDR3 spans 13 amino acids. CDR3 region: CATRTVRGTEAFF. In DNA, the CDR3 is TGTGCCACCCGGACAGTTCGGGGCACTGAAGCTTTCTTT.

The genes are TRBV19 and TRBJ2-1; unclear D gene. Trimming left V 4 bases short and J 5 bases short, with 15 bases between. The CDR3 is 15 amino acids. Germline V lookup: CDR1 LNHDA, CDR2 SQIVND (reference sequence). Written as DNA, the CDR3 is TGTGCCAGTAGTAAACAGTCCCGTTTAGACAATGAGCAGTTCTTC. This gives the protein CASSKQSRLDNEQFF.

This clone occurred a few times. Written as DNA, the CDR3 is TGTGCCAGCAGCTCACTCCTAGCGGTTTCCTACAATGAGCAGTTCTTC. This translates into CASSSLLAVSYNEQFF. The rearrangement uses TRBV5-6 and TRBJ2-1; 7 nucleotides match TRBD2. V was pared by 3 bases and J by 1 base, with 7 bases of the junction left unmatched. From germline, CDR1 is SGHDT and CDR2 YYEEEE. The CDR3 is 16 residues long.

This clone was seen just once. V and J are TRBV11-3 and TRBJ1-1; D is perhaps TRBD1 (5 bases). V lost 6 bases and J 0 bases, leaving 5 bases between the germline ends. The CDR3 extends over 12 amino acids. Germline V gene lookup returns CDR1 SGHNT and CDR2 YENEEA. The DNA for the CDR3 is TGTGCCAGCAGGGACATGAACACTGAAGCTTTCTTT. It codes for CASRDMNTEAFF.

J is TRBJ2-5 and V is TRBV27, with 13 bases aligning to TRBD2. V lost 5 bases to trimming and J lost 4 bases; unmatched junction nucleotides: 4. The CDR3 sequence is 15 residues long. Per germline, CDR1 MNHEY and CDR2 SMNVEV (reference sequence). The CDR3 reads CASSRTSGSLETQYF. The CDR3 bases are TGTGCCAGCAGTCGGACTAGCGGGAGTTTAGAGACCCAGTACTTC.

This clone was seen more than once but under ten times. The chain uses TRBV4-3 and TRBJ1-1; D is ambiguous. Looked up from germline, CDR1 is LGHNA and CDR2 is YSLEER. This CDR3 contains 15 residues. The ends were cut back, 0 bases at V and 4 bases at J, with 12 bases in the middle. CDR3 protein: CASSQDGYRGTEAFF. The CDR3 DNA reads TGCGCCAGCAGCCAAGATGGTTACCGGGGCACTGAAGCTTTCTTT.

This clone was seen a handful of times. The chain recombines TRBV7-9 with TRBJ2-1, with 9 bases lining up with TRBD2. Per germline, CDR1 SEHNR and CDR2 FQNEAQ (reference sequence). The CDR3 is made up of 15 amino acids. Trimming cost V 4 bases and J 10 bases; bases outside gene matches: 11. CDR3 amino acids: CASSSPGLAGAEQFF. In nucleotides, the CDR3 is TGTGCCAGCAGCTCACCGGGACTAGCAGGGGCGGAGCAGTTCTTC.

The V call is TRBV11-3, the J call TRBJ1-1; tentative D call: TRBD1 (5 bases). CDR1 and CDR2 from the germline V gene are SGHNT and YENEEA. The CDR3 extends over 13 amino acids. Trimming took 4 bases from V and 8 from J, leaving 14 bases between them. CDR3 nucleotides: TGTGCCAGCAGCTCGACGGACATCCTCGAAGCTTTCTTT. This sequence encodes CASSSTDILEAFF.

The rearrangement uses TRBV4-3 and TRBJ1-2; tentatively, D is TRBD1 (5 bases). This CDR3 spans 16 amino acids. Germline V CDR1 and CDR2: LGHNA, YSLEER. Trimming pared 1 base from V and 5 bases from J, leaving 17 bases between. The chain's CDR3 is CASSQAQPGRGYGYTF. The CDR3 bases are TGCGCCAGCAGCCAAGCGCAGCCGGGGAGGGGATATGGCTACACCTTC.

The rearrangement joins TRBV6-2 or TRBV6-3 to TRBJ2-2; TRBD2 aligns across 11 bases. The CDR3 has 15 residues. Per germline, CDR1 MNHEY and CDR2 SVGEGT. J was trimmed by 3 bases and V by 6 bases; bases with no gene match: 3. The CDR3 protein is CASSRTSGHTGELFF. The DNA of the CDR3 is TGTGCCAGCAGCAGGACTAGCGGGCACACCGGGGAGCTGTTTTTT.

The V gene is TRBV5-1, the J gene TRBJ2-7; D gene ambiguous. This CDR3 region has 13 residues. The V end was cut by 2 bases, the J end by 0 bases, with 6 bases between. Germline CDR1 reads SGHRS; CDR2 reads YFSETQ. The CDR3, as DNA: TGCGCCAGCAGCTTCATGAGCTCCTACGAGCAGTACTTC. Its protein is CASSFMSSYEQYF.

The rearrangement links TRBV2 to TRBJ1-5, with no clear D. CDR1 is SNHLY, CDR2 FYNNEI, per germline. CDR3 size: 14 residues. Trimming left V 4 bases short and J 5 bases short, with 12 bases between. CDR3: CASSGPGLDQPQHF. The CDR3 DNA is TGTGCCAGCAGTGGTCCAGGTTTGGATCAGCCCCAGCATTTT.

The chain uses TRBV5-1 and TRBJ1-2; TRBD1 agrees at 8 bases. The CDR3 has 16 amino acids. From germline, CDR1 is SGHRS and CDR2 YFSETQ. V lost 2 bases to trimming and J lost 4 bases; unmatched junction nucleotides: 10. In DNA, the CDR3 is TGCGCCAGCAGCTTTGAAGCAGGGGGCTTCGGCTATGGCTACACCTTC. As protein: CASSFEAGGFGYGYTF.

The chain recombines TRBV6-6 with TRBJ2-7; 10 bases are shared with TRBD1. V shed 5 bases and J 6 bases; nucleotides not matched to a gene: 10. The length of the CDR3 is 15 residues. Germline CDR1 and CDR2: MNHNY and SVGAGI (reference sequence). The CDR3 spells CASSSPLGQGIEQYF. Here the CDR3 DNA reads TGTGCCAGCAGTAGCCCGTTGGGACAGGGGATCGAGCAGTACTTC.